This T cell receptor beta chain is from a study of chemoradiotherapy in HPV16-positive cancers. Regarding the study as a whole: Only a couple of HPV16-positive patients supplied the functional HPV-specificity definition.

J lost 4 bases, V lost 0 bases, and 4 bases had no gene match. The CDR3 is 16 residues long. In germline, CDR1 is MGHRA, CDR2 YSYEKL. As to this clone: Its antigen is not known.

Profiled with immunoSEQ multiplex PCR; TCRdb holds only in-frame clones, not every one. Here the sample spans some 17,000 clones, approximately 91% being singletons. The receptor was isolated from a human donor with HPV-associated anogenital cancer. Sequences were derived from blood, sampled from a patient who underwent chemoradiotherapy. This sequence joins TRBV4-1 and TRBJ1-3; TRBD1 matches 9 bases. The CDR3 spells CASSQEAGQGGNTIYF. In DNA form, the CDR3 reads TGCGCCAGCAGCCAAGAGGCGGGACAGGGCGGAAACACCATATATTTT.